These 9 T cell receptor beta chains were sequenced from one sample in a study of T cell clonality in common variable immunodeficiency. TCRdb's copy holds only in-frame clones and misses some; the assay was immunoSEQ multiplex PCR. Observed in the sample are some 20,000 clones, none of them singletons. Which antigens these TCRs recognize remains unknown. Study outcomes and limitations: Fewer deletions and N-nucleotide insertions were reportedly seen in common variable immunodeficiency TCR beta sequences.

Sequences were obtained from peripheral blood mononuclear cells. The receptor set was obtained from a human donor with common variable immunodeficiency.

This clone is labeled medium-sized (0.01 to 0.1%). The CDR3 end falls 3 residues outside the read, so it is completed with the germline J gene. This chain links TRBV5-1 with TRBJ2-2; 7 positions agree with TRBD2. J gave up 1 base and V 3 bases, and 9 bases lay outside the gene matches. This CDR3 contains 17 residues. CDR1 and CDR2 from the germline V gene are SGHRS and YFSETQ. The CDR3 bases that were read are TGCGCCAGCAGCTCTCTAGGGGCGGGGGAGAACACCGGGGAG. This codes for CASSSLGAGENTGE. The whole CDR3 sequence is CASSSLGAGENTGELFF.

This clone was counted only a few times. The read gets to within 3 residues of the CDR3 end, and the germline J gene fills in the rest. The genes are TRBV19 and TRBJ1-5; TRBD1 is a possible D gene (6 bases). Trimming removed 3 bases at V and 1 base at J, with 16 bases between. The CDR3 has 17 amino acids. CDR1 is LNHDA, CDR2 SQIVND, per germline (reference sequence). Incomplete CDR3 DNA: TGTGCCAGTAGTATTCGACAGGCCGCGTTGAGCAATCAGCCC. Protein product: CASSIRQAALSNQP. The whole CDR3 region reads CASSIRQAALSNQPQHF.

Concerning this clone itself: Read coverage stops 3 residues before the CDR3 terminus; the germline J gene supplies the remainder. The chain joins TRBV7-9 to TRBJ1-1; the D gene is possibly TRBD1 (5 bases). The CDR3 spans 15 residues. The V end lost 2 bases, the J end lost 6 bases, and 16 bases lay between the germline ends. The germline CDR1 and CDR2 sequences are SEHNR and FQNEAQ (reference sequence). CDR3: CASSLNRREKPEAFF. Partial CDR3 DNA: TGTGCCAGCAGCTTAAACAGGAGGGAGAAGCCTGAA.

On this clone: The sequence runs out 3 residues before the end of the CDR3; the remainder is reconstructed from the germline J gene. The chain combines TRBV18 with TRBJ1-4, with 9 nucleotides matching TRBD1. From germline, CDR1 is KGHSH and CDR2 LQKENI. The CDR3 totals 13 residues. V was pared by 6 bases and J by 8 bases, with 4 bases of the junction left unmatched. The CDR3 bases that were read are TGTGCCAGCTCTGGGACAGGGAGCGAAAAA. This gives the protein CASSGTGSEK. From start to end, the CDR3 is CASSGTGSEKLFF.

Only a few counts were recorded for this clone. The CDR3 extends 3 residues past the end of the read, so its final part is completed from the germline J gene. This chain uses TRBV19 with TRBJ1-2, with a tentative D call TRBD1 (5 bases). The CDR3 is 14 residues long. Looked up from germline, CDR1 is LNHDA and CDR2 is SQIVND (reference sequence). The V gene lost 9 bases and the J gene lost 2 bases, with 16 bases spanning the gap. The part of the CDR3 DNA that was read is TGTGCCAGCCAACAAGGGGCCCTGAACTATGGC. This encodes CASQQGALNYG. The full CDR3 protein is CASQQGALNYGYTF.

The CDR3 loop is CASQGTGGYGYTF. The part of the CDR3 DNA that was read is TGTGCCTCCCAGGGGACAGGGGGCTATGGC. The genes are TRBV30 and TRBJ1-2; 11 bases match TRBD1. The CDR3 end lies 3 residues beyond the end of the read and is filled in from the germline J gene. The CDR3 sequence is 13 residues long. V gave up 7 bases and J gave up 4 bases; unmatched junction bases: 5. Germline V gene sequence: CDR1 GTSNPN, CDR2 SVGIG (reference sequence). The whole variable domain, remainder taken from reference TRBV30 and TRBJ1-2, is SQTIHQWPATLVQPVGSPLSLECTVEGTSNPNLYWYRQAAGRGLQLLFYSVGIGQISSEVPQNLSASRPQDRQFILSSKKLLLSDSGFYLCASQGTGGYGYTFGSGTRLTVV.

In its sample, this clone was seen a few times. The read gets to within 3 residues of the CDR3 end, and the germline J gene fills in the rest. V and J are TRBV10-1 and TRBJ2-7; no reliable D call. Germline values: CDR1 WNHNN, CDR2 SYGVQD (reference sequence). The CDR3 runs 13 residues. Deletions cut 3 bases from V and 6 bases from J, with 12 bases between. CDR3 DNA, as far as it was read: TGCGCCAGCAGTGAAGCACTCCTACGCGAG. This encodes CASSEALLRE. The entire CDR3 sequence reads CASSEALLREQYF.

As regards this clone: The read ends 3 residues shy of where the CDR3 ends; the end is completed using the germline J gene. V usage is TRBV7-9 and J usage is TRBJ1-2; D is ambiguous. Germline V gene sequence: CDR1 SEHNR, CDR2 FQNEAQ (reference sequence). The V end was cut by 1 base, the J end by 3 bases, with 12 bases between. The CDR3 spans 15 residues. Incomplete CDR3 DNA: TGTGCCAGCAGCTTAGTGGGCCCTGGTCACTATGGC. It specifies CASSLVGPGHYG. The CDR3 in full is CASSLVGPGHYGYTF. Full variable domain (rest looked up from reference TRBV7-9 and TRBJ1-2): DTGVSQNPRHKITKRGQNVTFRCDPISEHNRLYWYRQTLGQGPEFLTYFQNEAQLEKSRLLSDRFSAERPKGSFSTLEIQRTEQGDSAMYLCASSLVGPGHYGYTFGSGTRLTVV.

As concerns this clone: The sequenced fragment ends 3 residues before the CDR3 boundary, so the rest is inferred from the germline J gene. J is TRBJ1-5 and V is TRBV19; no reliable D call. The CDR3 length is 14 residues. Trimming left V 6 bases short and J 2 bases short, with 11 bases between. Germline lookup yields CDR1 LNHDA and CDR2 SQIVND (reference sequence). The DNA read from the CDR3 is TGTGCCAGTAGGCTACTCACGGGCAATCAGCCC. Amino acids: CASRLLTGNQP. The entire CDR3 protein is CASRLLTGNQPQHF.